The following is a T cell receptor beta chain sequence with its context. Sequenced by immunoSEQ multiplex PCR; TCRdb stores in-frame clones only, minus some. The sample contains about 90,000 clones, less than 85% of which appear only once. The data derive from a study of blood T cell repertoires in COVID-19. Study summary: The samples span acute and convalescent COVID-19 from the United States, Italy and Spain.

The J segment lost 2 bases and the V segment lost 0 bases, leaving 6 bases of the junction unmatched. The CDR3 spans 15 residues. CDR1 is GTSNPN and CDR2 is SVGIG in the germline V gene (reference sequence). The sample consisted of peripheral blood. The chain carries TRBV30 and TRBJ1-1; 7 bases are shared with TRBD1. The sequence came from a woman in her sixties or seventies with acute or convalescent COVID-19. CDR3 sequence (DNA): TGTGCCTGGAGTGTACTAGGGACAGCAAACACTGAAGCTTTCTTT. Translating it yields CAWSVLGTANTEAFF.